The source of this T cell receptor (beta chain) is a study of blood T cell repertoires in COVID-19. Study in general: The samples span acute and convalescent COVID-19 from the United States, Italy and Spain. The cDNA or gDNA used as material had been derived from T cells, B-cell-depleted T cells, or PBMCs.

The authors' processing: Estimates of nucleated cell counts were drawn from the amplification of reference gene primers. Data came from immunoSEQ multiplex PCR; TCRdb stores just in-frame clones and leaves some out. That table supplies the V and J calls and clone size; D and trimming were determined from the DNA. The repertoire holds approximately 440,000 clones, roughly 87% seen once, with around 0.64% in the top ten. Two negative PCRs, clearance, or symptom resolution characterized the recovered Cohort 3 donors. The CDR3 length is 13 residues. Trimming cost V 6 bases and J 2 bases, with 10 bases left between them. Per germline, CDR1 LGHDT and CDR2 YNNKEL (reference sequence).

Specimen: PBMCs or T cells enriched from blood (not recorded which). The chain has TRBV3-1 (or the pseudogene TRBV3-2) and TRBJ2-5, with D possibly TRBD2 on 6 matching bases. This TCR derives from a woman under 30 who had recovered from COVID-19. CDR3 sequence reads: CASSFGLQETQYF. CDR3 in DNA: TGTGCCAGCAGTTTTGGACTACAAGAGACCCAGTACTTC.